The present entry profiles one TCR beta chain with its context. The CDR3 spans 16 residues. The V and J ends lost 2 bases and 4 bases, in that order; junction bases with no gene match: 8. Germline assignment: CDR1 DFQATT and CDR2 SNEGSKA (reference sequence). The source of the sample is a study of early T cells in non-severe SARS-CoV-2 infection. TCRdb itself ran the 5' RACE reads through MiXCR, one entry per CDR3 protein. Of about 70,000 distinct CDR3 sequences in the sample, 4.6% were seen once. The material was whole blood, obtained at baseline. This TCR derives from an adult who was a healthcare worker with PCR-confirmed SARS-CoV-2 infection or an uninfected control (not recorded which). The donor label of this sample is uncertain. This rearrangement joins TRBV20-1 to TRBJ2-3; 11 positions match TRBD2. CDR3: CSARRIAGGLADTQYF. DNA of the CDR3: TGCAGTGCTAGAAGGATAGCGGGGGGGTTGGCAGATACGCAGTATTTT.